A single sample is the source of the 29 T cell receptor beta chains below, sequenced in a study of T cell responses to AZD1222 COVID-19 vaccine. TCRdb's table, derived via immunoSEQ multiplex PCR, lists solely in-frame clones and lacks some. The profile shows just under 75,000 clones, 80% of them singletons. The sample here was peripheral blood, taken 28 days after the second AZD1222 dose. The receptors stem from an adult who received the AZD1222 COVID-19 vaccine.

The chain has TRBV13 and TRBJ2-5; the match to TRBD2 covers 8 bases. J was trimmed by 5 bases and V by 6 bases; bases with no gene match: 11. The CDR3 loop spans 15 amino acids. Germline V gene sequence: CDR1 PRHDT, CDR2 FYEKMQ (reference sequence). The CDR3 is CASSKDGGAWETQYF. The CDR3 DNA reads TGTGCCAGCAGTAAGGACGGGGGGGCTTGGGAGACCCAGTACTTC.

This clone has just a few counts. The chain is built from TRBV5-1 and TRBJ2-1; D perhaps matches TRBD2 (6 bases). The CDR3 runs 16 residues. Germline loops: CDR1 SGHRS, CDR2 YFSETQ. V was pared by 6 bases and J by 2 bases, with 18 bases between. CDR3 in DNA: TGCGCCAGCAACCTGGGAGGCCCCGGAGCCTACAATGAGCAGTTCTTC. Translated: CASNLGGPGAYNEQFF.

The rearrangement joins TRBV9 to TRBJ1-4, with D tentatively TRBD1 (5 bases). Trimming removed 0 bases from V and 8 bases from J, with 14 bases in between. The CDR3 is 15 amino acids. The germline V gene encodes CDR1 SGDLS and CDR2 YYNGEE. CDR3 protein: CASSVGGGVTEKLFF. CDR3 coding DNA: TGTGCCAGCAGCGTAGGCGGGGGGGTGACGGAAAAACTGTTTTTT.

This chain links TRBV25-1 with TRBJ2-2, with D unclear. The V and J ends lost 5 bases and 0 bases respectively, with 13 bases between them. There are 16 residues in the CDR3. Germline CDR1 MGHDK, CDR2 SYGVNS. The CDR3 sequence is CASSKKTLTNTGELFF. The DNA for the CDR3 is TGTGCCAGCAGTAAGAAGACACTTACGAACACCGGGGAGCTGTTTTTT.

The rearrangement links TRBV27 to TRBJ2-7; D not certain. Germline assignment: CDR1 MNHEY and CDR2 SMNVEV (reference sequence). The CDR3 consists of 14 residues. V gave up 5 bases and J gave up 0 bases, with 11 bases separating them. The CDR3 DNA follows: TGTGCCAGCAGTCCAACAGTAATCTCCTACGAGCAGTACTTC. This translates into CASSPTVISYEQYF.

The chain links TRBV9 to TRBJ1-6, with D possibly TRBD1 on 5 matching bases. This CDR3 has 15 residues. Germline V gene data show CDR1 as SGDLS and CDR2 as YYNGEE. With 0 bases removed from V and 4 bases from J, the gap between germline ends came to 8 bases. CDR3: CASSVGQGYNSPLHF. The CDR3 coding sequence is TGTGCCAGCAGCGTAGGGCAGGGTTATAATTCACCCCTCCACTTT.

V and J are TRBV6-2 or TRBV6-3 and TRBJ1-2, with a possible D match to TRBD1 (5 bases). V shed 6 bases and J shed 4 bases, with 12 bases lying between them. Germline V gene data show CDR1 as MNHEY and CDR2 as SVGEGT. CDR3 length equals 13 residues. The CDR3 loop is CASSKDSIYGYTF. CDR3 DNA sequence: TGTGCCAGCAGCAAAGACAGTATCTATGGCTACACCTTC.

The chain is built from TRBV9 and TRBJ1-3; D unclear. The CDR3 totals 14 residues. Germline lookup yields CDR1 SGDLS and CDR2 YYNGEE. Trimming pared 4 bases from V and 1 base from J, leaving 9 bases between. CDR3 amino acids: CASSSVNSGNTIYF. As DNA, the CDR3 is TGTGCCAGCAGCTCCGTTAATTCTGGAAACACCATATATTTT.

In DNA form, the CDR3 reads TGTGCCAGCAGCTTACTCCGAGGGGCCGGGGAGACCCAGTACTTC. Its protein product is CASSLLRGAGETQYF. The chain recombines TRBV7-2 with TRBJ2-5; D is possibly TRBD1 or TRBD2 (5 bases each). In germline, CDR1 is SGHTA, CDR2 FQGNSA. Trimming pared 2 bases from V and 5 bases from J, leaving 15 bases between. The CDR3 sequence is 15 residues long. Combining the CDR3 with reference TRBV7-2 and TRBJ2-5 gives the whole variable domain GAGVSQSPSNKVTEKGKDVELRCDPISGHTALYWYRQSLGQGLEFLIYFQGNSAPDKSGLPSDRFSAERTGGSVSTLTIQRTQQEDSAVYLCASSLLRGAGETQYFGPGTRLLVL.

The table lists this clone with a few counts. The V and J genes are TRBV7-6 and TRBJ2-2; TRBD1 agrees at 9 bases. Trimming took 5 bases from V and 4 from J; bases not matched to a gene: 5. The length of the CDR3 is 15 residues. The germline V gene has CDR1 SGHVS and CDR2 FNYEAQ. CDR3: CASSVGQGTTGELFF. CDR3 nucleotide sequence: TGTGCCAGCAGCGTAGGACAGGGGACCACCGGGGAGCTGTTTTTT.

CDR3 in DNA: TGTGCCAGCAGCCACCGGACAGGGATTGTCGCAGATACGCAGTATTTT. This gives the protein CASSHRTGIVADTQYF. J is TRBJ2-3 and V is TRBV7-9; 8 bases map to TRBD1. Trimming cost V 5 bases and J 4 bases; bases outside gene matches: 11. This CDR3 has 16 residues. Germline V gives CDR1 SEHNR, CDR2 FQNEAQ (reference sequence).

V and J are TRBV18 and TRBJ2-7, with TRBD1 matching over 8 bases. The CDR3 has 14 residues. From germline, CDR1 is KGHSH and CDR2 LQKENI. The V segment lost 5 bases and the J segment 5 bases; nucleotides outside the gene matches: 8. This chain's CDR3 is CASSKDRGENEQYF. CDR3 nucleotide sequence: TGTGCCAGCTCAAAAGACAGGGGCGAGAACGAGCAGTACTTC. The complete variable domain, with remaining parts taken from reference TRBV18 and TRBJ2-7, reads NAGVMQNPRHLVRRRGQEARLRCSPMKGHSHVYWYRQLPEEGLKFMVYLQKENIIDESGMPKERFSAEFPKEGPSILRIQQVVRGDSAAYFCASSKDRGENEQYFGPGTRLTVT.

The J gene is TRBJ1-1, the V gene TRBV5-1, with 9 bases matching TRBD1. The V gene's germline CDR1 is SGHRS and CDR2 YFSETQ. V was pared by 4 bases and J by 7 bases, with 8 bases of the junction left unmatched. This CDR3 spans 14 amino acids. CDR3 in DNA: TGCGCCAGCAGCGCCACAGGGGGCGAGGATGAAGCTTTCTTT. This translates into CASSATGGEDEAFF.

This sequence joins TRBV10-1 and TRBJ1-3; D is unclear. Trimming took off 7 bases at V and 9 bases at J, with 16 bases between the two ends. This CDR3 region has 13 residues. Germline assignment: CDR1 WNHNN and CDR2 SYGVQD (reference sequence). CDR3: CASIGDTDSTIYF. Written as DNA, the CDR3 is TGCGCCAGCATAGGAGACACAGATAGCACCATATATTTT.

This chain uses TRBV6-6 with TRBJ1-2; D might be TRBD1 (6 bases). The CDR3 runs 13 residues. Germline V gives CDR1 MNHNY, CDR2 SVGAGI (reference sequence). The germline V and J ends were trimmed by 6 bases and 4 bases, with 12 bases remaining between them. This CDR3 reads CASSKTGIYGYTF. DNA of the CDR3: TGTGCCAGCAGCAAAACAGGGATCTATGGCTACACCTTC.

J is TRBJ2-1 and V is TRBV6-2 or TRBV6-3; 7 positions match TRBD2. The length of the CDR3 is 16 residues. Germline-derived CDR1 and CDR2 are MNHEY and SVGEGT. V lost 1 base and J lost 2; bases outside the gene matches: 5. Here the CDR3 reads CASSYFTGGPYNEQFF. CDR3 DNA: TGTGCCAGCAGTTACTTCACGGGAGGCCCCTACAATGAGCAGTTCTTC.

The gene calls are TRBV18 and TRBJ2-3; the D is unclear. Germline V gives CDR1 KGHSH, CDR2 LQKENI. Between the trimmed V and J ends, which lost 4 bases and 0 bases, there was a span of 11 bases. The CDR3 is made up of 15 amino acids. CDR3 nucleotide sequence: TGTGCCAGCTCACTGATACCGACTAGCACAGATACGCAGTATTTT. It encodes CASSLIPTSTDTQYF.

V and J are TRBV19 and TRBJ2-4; 12 positions agree with TRBD2. The V segment lost 5 bases and the J segment 5 bases; nucleotides outside the gene matches: 7. In germline, CDR1 is LNHDA, CDR2 SQIVND (reference sequence). The CDR3 is 16 amino acids. Here the CDR3 reads CASSLTSGSSENIQYF. Here the CDR3 DNA reads TGTGCCAGTAGTCTGACTAGCGGGAGCTCGGAAAACATTCAGTACTTC.

The chain carries TRBV27 and TRBJ2-7, with 7 bases identical to TRBD2. This CDR3 region has 15 residues. Trimming at V came to 0 bases and at J to 3 bases, leaving 5 bases not matched to a gene. Germline-derived CDR1 and CDR2 are MNHEY and SMNVEV (reference sequence). This CDR3 reads CASSLSGGVHYEQYF. The DNA of the CDR3 is TGTGCCAGCAGTTTATCGGGGGGGGTCCACTACGAGCAGTACTTC.

This chain connects TRBV28 to TRBJ2-3; TRBD1 might be the D (5 bases). Germline CDR1 reads MDHEN; CDR2 reads SYDVKM. The V gene lost 8 bases and the J gene lost 1 base, with 7 bases spanning the gap. The CDR3 sequence is 12 residues long. CDR3 coding DNA: TGTGCCAGCGGGGCTGGCACAGATACGCAGTATTTT. The encoded protein is CASGAGTDTQYF.

This clone was seen a few times. V gene TRBV5-1 combines with J gene TRBJ2-7, with 7 bases aligning to TRBD1. Looked up from germline, CDR1 is SGHRS and CDR2 is YFSETQ. V shed 0 bases and J 6 bases; nucleotides not matched to a gene: 6. This CDR3 is 14 amino acids long. CDR3 residues: CASSLVEGASEQYF. CDR3 sequence (DNA): TGCGCCAGCAGCTTGGTAGAGGGGGCCTCCGAGCAGTACTTC.

The J gene is TRBJ2-1, the V gene TRBV7-9, with D perhaps being TRBD1 or TRBD2 (5 bases each). Germline V gene sequence: CDR1 SEHNR, CDR2 FQNEAQ (reference sequence). V shed 1 base and J shed 10 bases, with 14 bases lying between them. The CDR3 is made up of 14 amino acids. The DNA of the CDR3 is TGTGCCAGCAGCTTAGAAGGGACGTCGCGGGAGCAGTTCTTC. This translates into CASSLEGTSREQFF.

The J gene is TRBJ1-6, the V gene TRBV7-2; D remains unclear. Trimming took 1 base from V and 9 from J, leaving 16 bases between them. This CDR3 has 16 residues. Per the germline V gene, CDR1 is SGHTA and CDR2 is FQGNSA. In nucleotides, the CDR3 is TGTGCCAGCAGCTTAGGCAACAGCGCCCCAAGTTCACCCCTCCACTTT. Protein product: CASSLGNSAPSSPLHF.

The V and J genes are TRBV18 and TRBJ2-7; 13 nucleotides line up with TRBD2. Per the germline V gene, CDR1 is KGHSH and CDR2 is LQKENI. The CDR3 runs to 14 residues. V shed 4 bases, J shed 4 bases, and the junction held 1 base outside the gene matches. CDR3 in DNA: TGTGCCAGCTCACGGACTAGCGGGAGTTACGAGCAGTACTTC. Protein sequence: CASSRTSGSYEQYF.

The chain joins TRBV7-9 to TRBJ2-1; D not resolved. The germline V and J ends were trimmed by 3 bases and 6 bases, with 3 bases remaining between them. CDR3 length: 11 residues. From germline, CDR1 is SEHNR and CDR2 FQNEAQ (reference sequence). DNA of the CDR3: TGTGCCAGCAGCTTCGCCAATGAGCAGTTCTTC. Its protein is CASSFANEQFF.

This chain joins TRBV7-2 and TRBJ2-2; the D gene is possibly TRBD1 (5 bases). V dropped 6 bases and J dropped 0 bases, with 11 bases sitting between them. The CDR3 extends over 15 amino acids. The germline V gene has CDR1 SGHTA and CDR2 FQGNSA. CDR3 in DNA: TGTGCCAGCAGTCCAAGCAGGGCGAACACCGGGGAGCTGTTTTTT. This translates into CASSPSRANTGELFF.

This rearrangement joins TRBV5-1 to TRBJ2-3; D is possibly TRBD1 (6 bases). Trimming took off 4 bases at V and 2 bases at J, with 14 bases between the two ends. CDR3 length: 15 residues. CDR1 SGHRS and CDR2 YFSETQ come from the germline V gene. This CDR3 is CASSPLTGSTDTQYF. The CDR3 region has the DNA TGCGCCAGCAGCCCGCTGACAGGATCCACAGATACGCAGTATTTT.

This chain connects TRBV5-6 to TRBJ2-1, with 9 nucleotides matching TRBD1. This CDR3 region has 14 residues. Looked up from germline, CDR1 is SGHDT and CDR2 is YYEEEE. With V trimmed by 3 bases and J by 9 bases, 7 bases remained unmatched. CDR3 bases: TGTGCCAGCAGCTCGGGACAGGGATTTGGTGAGCAGTTCTTC. Amino acid sequence: CASSSGQGFGEQFF.

This chain's CDR3 is CASSGGLGTGELFF. The CDR3 nucleotides read TGTGCCAGCAGCGGGGGGCTTGGCACCGGGGAGCTGTTTTTT. The chain combines TRBV9 with TRBJ2-2; D possibly corresponds to TRBD1 (6 bases). This CDR3 contains 14 residues. Germline V gene lookup returns CDR1 SGDLS and CDR2 YYNGEE. The V and J ends lost 3 bases and 4 bases respectively, with 10 bases between them.